The clone carrying this T cell receptor (beta chain) came up a few times. This record belongs to a study of cytotoxic CD8 clonotypes in ibrutinib-treated CLL. Study-wide background: Some 10 relapsed/refractory, roughly 15 treatment-naive; under 18 IGHV unmutated.

The germline V gene encodes CDR1 MNHNS and CDR2 SASEGT. The CDR3 is 14 residues long. With 2 bases removed from V and 6 bases from J, the gap between germline ends came to 13 bases. Here immunoSEQ multiplex PCR was the method, and the copy in TCRdb shows in-frame clones only, minus some. The repertoire holds 250,000 to 350,000 clones, with approximately 76% as singletons. J is TRBJ1-1 and V is TRBV6-1; the D gene is possibly TRBD1 (5 bases). The sample consisted of PBMCs, taken at disease progression, from a patient treated with ibrutinib. The TCR sequence derives from a human donor with chronic lymphocytic leukemia. Here the CDR3 DNA reads TGTGCCAGCAGTGAACCAGGGTTGAAGTCTGAAGCTTTCTTT. It yields the protein CASSEPGLKSEAFF.